Many counts were recorded for the clone carrying this T cell receptor beta chain. Time point reported: newly diagnosed GD, antithyroid drugs for less than 3 months. Following extraction of RNA from PBMCs, that RNA was used to make the TCR library. The data derive from a study of regulatory T cells in long-lasting Graves disease. iRepertoire HTBI primers and Arm-PCR of CDR3 regions built TCR beta libraries. TCRdb used MiXCR to reprocess the multiplex PCR reads, holding one entry per CDR3 protein. The sample contains 200,000 to 250,000 distinct CDR3 sequences, 15% to 20% of which appear only once. Germline V gene data show CDR1 as LNHDA and CDR2 as SQIVND (reference sequence). Trimming pared 3 bases from V and 4 bases from J, leaving 7 bases between. The CDR3 runs to 13 residues.

This sequence originates from a female donor with Graves disease. The chain is built from TRBV19 and TRBJ1-5; no firm D call. The specimen comprised peripheral blood mononuclear cells (PBMCs), sampled at new diagnosis, from a patient treated with antithyroid drugs. Written as DNA, the CDR3 is TGTGCCAGTAGTATCTCAGATAATCAGCCCCAGCATTTT. Residues: CASSISDNQPQHF.